A selection of T cell receptor beta chains follows, all from one sample in a study of T cells in localized non-small cell lung cancer. Sequencing used immunoSEQ multiplex PCR; TCRdb keeps in-frame clones, though not all of them. The table has some 970 clones, just under 25% seen once. Sequenced here: normal lung tissue next to the tumor, sampled before any cancer treatment. The receptors were sampled from a woman aged 35-75 years with stage III squamous cell lung carcinoma. Both conserved end residues are part of each CDR3. A D gene is named only where the DNA matches it firmly. Rows may omit the clone size; those that give it use once, few, many or a size class.

>.|TRBV18|TRBJ2-2|.
CASSPRMIRGAGELFF
TGTGCCAGCTCACCACGGATGATCAGGGGGGCCGGGGAGCTGTTTTTT
>medium-sized|TRBV11-3|TRBJ1-6|.
CASSVRRGPGSYNSPLHF
TGTGCCAGCAGCGTACGTCGGGGGCCCGGCTCCTATAATTCACCCCTCCACTTT
>few|TRBV12-5|TRBJ1-1|.
CASGLEVLRTEAFF
TGTGCTAGTGGTTTGGAGGTTTTGCGGACTGAAGCTTTCTTT
>few|TRBV9|TRBJ1-1|.
CASKPPRLSGGMNTEAFF
TGTGCCAGCAAACCCCCCCGATTATCCGGGGGAATGAACACTGAAGCTTTCTTT
>medium-sized|TRBV6-8|TRBJ2-3|.
CASSYSKGSIDTQYF
TGTGCCAGCAGTTACTCGAAGGGTTCAATAGATACGCAGTATTTT
>few|TRBV11-3|TRBJ2-2|.
CASSLDGLGRGAGELFF
TGTGCCAGCAGCTTAGACGGGCTCGGGAGAGGAGCCGGGGAGCTGTTTTTT
>few|TRBV5-2|TRBJ2-1|.
CASTFAQNNEQFF
TGTGCCAGCACTTTCGCTCAAAACAATGAGCAGTTCTTC
>few|TRBV7-2|TRBJ2-3|.
CASSPEAGNTDTQYF
TGTGCCAGCAGCCCGGAGGCCGGAAACACAGATACGCAGTATTTT
>.|TRBV2|TRBJ2-6|.
CASTWDGSSGANVLTF
TGTGCCAGCACCTGGGACGGCAGCTCTGGGGCCAACGTCCTGACTTTC
>.|TRBV12-5|TRBJ2-3|TRBD2
CASGPTQTSGVGDTQYF
TGTGCTAGTGGCCCTACCCAGACTAGCGGGGTTGGAGATACGCAGTATTTT
>few|TRBV4-1|TRBJ1-5|TRBD1
CASSQSGQGGNQPQHF
TGCGCCAGCAGCCAATCGGGACAGGGGGGTAATCAGCCCCAGCATTTT
>large|TRBV11-3|TRBJ2-1|TRBD1
CASSLGGQGYNEQFF
TGTGCCAGCAGCTTAGGGGGACAGGGCTACAATGAGCAGTTCTTC
>.|TRBV18|TRBJ2-2|TRBD1
CASSLDRGRTGELFF
TGTGCCAGCTCACTTGACAGGGGGCGGACCGGGGAGCTGTTTTTT
>.|TRBV30|TRBJ1-5|.
CAWSHQLDQPQHF
TGTGCCTGGAGTCACCAGCTCGATCAGCCCCAGCATTTT
>.|TRBV2|TRBJ1-1|.
CASSMGPREAFF
TGTGCCAGCAGTATGGGACCGCGTGAAGCTTTCTTT
>.|TRBV19|TRBJ2-7|.
CASSILQGRAYEQYF
TGTGCCAGTAGTATATTACAGGGAAGGGCCTACGAGCAGTACTTC
>.|TRBV11-3|TRBJ1-1|TRBD1
CASSTYRGQGTEAFF
TGTGCCAGCAGCACCTACAGGGGGCAAGGCACTGAAGCTTTCTTT
>.|TRBV18|TRBJ1-1|.
CASSSAPGKNTEAFF
TGTGCCAGCTCATCCGCTCCGGGGAAGAACACTGAAGCTTTCTTT
>.|TRBV19|TRBJ1-2|.
CASSIRFGYTF
TGTGCCAGTAGTATACGGTTTGGCTACACCTTC
>large|TRBV30|TRBJ2-1|.
CAWSAGGPGEQFF
TGTGCCTGGAGTGCCGGGGGGCCTGGTGAGCAGTTCTTC
>.|TRBV6-8|TRBJ2-7|TRBD1
CASWGPRSGGHTLWEQYF
TGTGCCAGCTGGGGGCCCCGCTCAGGGGGCCATACCCTCTGGGAGCAGTACTTC
>.|TRBV23-1|TRBJ2-5|.
CASSQSSGRTPCGETQYF
TGCGCCAGCAGTCAATCGTCGGGCAGGACACCATGTGGGGAGACCCAGTACTTC
>.|TRBV19|TRBJ1-4|TRBD1
CASSDSTGREKLFF
TGTGCCAGTAGTGACTCGACAGGGCGCGAAAAACTGTTTTTT
>.|TRBV19|TRBJ2-1|.
CASSIDSVTPEQFF
TGTGCCAGTAGTATAGATTCGGTAACCCCTGAGCAGTTCTTC
>.|TRBV5-1|TRBJ2-7|.
CASSLGQGLYEQYF
TGCGCCAGCAGCTTGGGGCAGGGGCTCTACGAGCAGTACTTC
>few|TRBV11-3|TRBJ2-2|.
CASSFGGRTGELFF
TGTGCCAGCAGCTTCGGGGGGCGTACCGGGGAGCTGTTTTTT
>.|TRBV19|TRBJ1-2|.
CASSSVFYGYTF
TGTGCCAGTAGTTCGGTTTTCTATGGCTACACCTTC
>few|TRBV6-8|TRBJ1-1|TRBD1
CASSFRQGGDTEAFF
TGTGCCAGCAGTTTCAGACAGGGCGGGGACACTGAAGCTTTCTTT
>few|TRBV11-3|TRBJ2-7|TRBD2
CASSLRTSGVRSREQYF
TGTGCCAGCAGCCTTAGGACTAGCGGGGTTCGTAGTCGGGAGCAGTACTTC
>medium-sized|TRBV11-3|TRBJ2-7|TRBD1
CASSSQPGTGAYEQYF
TGTGCCAGCAGCTCTCAGCCCGGGACAGGGGCCTACGAGCAGTACTTC
>few|TRBV9|TRBJ1-1|TRBD1
CASSGQGETEAFF
TGTGCCAGCAGTGGACAGGGTGAAACTGAAGCTTTCTTT